This T cell receptor (beta chain) derives from a study of radiation and T cells in renal cell carcinoma. Study overall: Nephrectomy followed 15 Gy stereotactic body radiation by 4 weeks. Study-level points and caveats: Baseline intratumoral clonotype presence is unknown without pretreatment biopsies. Top tumor clonotypes rose in blood 2 weeks post-radiation, then contracted.

Only in-frame clones appear in the TCRdb table, and some are missing; sequencing was by immunoSEQ multiplex PCR. The sample has tens of thousands of clones; 82% are singletons. Time point described: baseline pretreatment blood. As to treatment: 15 Gy SBRT to primary tumor, nephrectomy 4 weeks later. After SBRT, blood was collected at 2 and 4 weeks, plus baseline. A word on this clone: As yet, its antigen is unknown.

The receptor was isolated from a man aged 55-75 years with renal cell carcinoma. The specimen was blood, collected from a patient whose treatment included radiotherapy and nephrectomy.

The CDR3 here is CASSPDKAYLRGAFF. CDR3 DNA: TGTGCCAGCAGCCCGGACAAGGCTTATCTTCGGGGAGCTTTCTTT. This chain uses TRBV5-6 with TRBJ1-1, with a possible D match to TRBD1 (5 bases). Trimming removed 4 bases from V and 10 bases from J, with 23 bases in between. CDR3 length: 15 amino acids. The V gene's germline CDR1 is SGHDT and CDR2 YYEEEE. Complete variable domain (other parts from reference TRBV5-6 and TRBJ1-1): DAGVTQSPTHLIKTRGQQVTLRCSPKSGHDTVSWYQQALGQGPQFIFQYYEEEERQRGNFPDRFSGHQFPNYSSELNVNALLLGDSALYLCASSPDKAYLRGAFFGQGTRLTVV.